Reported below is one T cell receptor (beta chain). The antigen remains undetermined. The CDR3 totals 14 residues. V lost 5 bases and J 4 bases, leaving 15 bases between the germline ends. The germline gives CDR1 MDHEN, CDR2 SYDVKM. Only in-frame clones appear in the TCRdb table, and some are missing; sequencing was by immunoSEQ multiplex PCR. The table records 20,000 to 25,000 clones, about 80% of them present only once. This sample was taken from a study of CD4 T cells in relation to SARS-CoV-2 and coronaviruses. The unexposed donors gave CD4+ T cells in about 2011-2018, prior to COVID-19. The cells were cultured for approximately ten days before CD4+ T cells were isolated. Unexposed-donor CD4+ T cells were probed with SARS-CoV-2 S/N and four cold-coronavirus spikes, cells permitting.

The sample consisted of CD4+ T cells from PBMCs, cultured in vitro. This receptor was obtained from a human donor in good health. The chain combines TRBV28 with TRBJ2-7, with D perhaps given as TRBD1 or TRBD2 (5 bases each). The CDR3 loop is CASSPRGVGYEQYF. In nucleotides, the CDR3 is TGTGCCAGCAGTCCACGGGGCGTCGGATACGAGCAGTACTTC.